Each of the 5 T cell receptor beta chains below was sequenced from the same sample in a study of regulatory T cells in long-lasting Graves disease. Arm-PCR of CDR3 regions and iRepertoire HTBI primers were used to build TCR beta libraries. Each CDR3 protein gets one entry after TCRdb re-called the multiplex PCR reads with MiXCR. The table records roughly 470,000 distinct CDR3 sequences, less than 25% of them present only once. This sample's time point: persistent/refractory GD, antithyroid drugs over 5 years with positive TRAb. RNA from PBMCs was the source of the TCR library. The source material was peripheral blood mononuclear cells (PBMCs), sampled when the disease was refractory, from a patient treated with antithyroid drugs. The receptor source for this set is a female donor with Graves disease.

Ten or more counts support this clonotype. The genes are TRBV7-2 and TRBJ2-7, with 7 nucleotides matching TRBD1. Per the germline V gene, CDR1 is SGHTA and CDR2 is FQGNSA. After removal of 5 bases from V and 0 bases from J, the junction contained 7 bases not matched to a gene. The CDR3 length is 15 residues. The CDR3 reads CASSPPWDSSYEQYF. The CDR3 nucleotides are TGTGCCAGCAGCCCGCCCTGGGACAGCTCCTACGAGCAGTACTTC. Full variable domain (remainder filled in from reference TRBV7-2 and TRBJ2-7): GAGVSQSPSNKVTEKGKDVELRCDPISGHTALYWYRQSLGQGLEFLIYFQGNSAPDKSGLPSDRFSAERTGGSVSTLTIQRTQQEDSAVYLCASSPPWDSSYEQYFGPGTRLTVT.

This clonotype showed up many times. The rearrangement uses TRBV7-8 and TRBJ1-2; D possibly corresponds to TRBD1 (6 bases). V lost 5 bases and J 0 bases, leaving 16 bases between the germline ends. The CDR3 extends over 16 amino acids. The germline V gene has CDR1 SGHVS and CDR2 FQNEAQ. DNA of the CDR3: TGTGCCAGCAGCCCGTTCTTAAGGACAGCTAACTATGGCTACACCTTC. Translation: CASSPFLRTANYGYTF.

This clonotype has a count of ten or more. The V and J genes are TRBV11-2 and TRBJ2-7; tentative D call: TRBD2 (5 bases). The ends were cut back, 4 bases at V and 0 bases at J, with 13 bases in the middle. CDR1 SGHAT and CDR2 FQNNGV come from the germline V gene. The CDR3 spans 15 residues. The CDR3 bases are TGTGCCAGCAGCTCCTGGAAGCGGAGCTCCTACGAGCAGTACTTC. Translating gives CASSSWKRSSYEQYF.

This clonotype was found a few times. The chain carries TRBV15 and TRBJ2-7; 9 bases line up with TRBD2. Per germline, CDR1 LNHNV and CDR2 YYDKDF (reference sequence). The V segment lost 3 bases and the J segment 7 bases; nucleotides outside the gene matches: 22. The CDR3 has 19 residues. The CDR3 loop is CATSRGSGSHLGGVWEQYF. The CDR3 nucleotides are TGTGCCACCAGCAGGGGTAGCGGGAGTCACTTGGGTGGGGTCTGGGAGCAGTACTTC.

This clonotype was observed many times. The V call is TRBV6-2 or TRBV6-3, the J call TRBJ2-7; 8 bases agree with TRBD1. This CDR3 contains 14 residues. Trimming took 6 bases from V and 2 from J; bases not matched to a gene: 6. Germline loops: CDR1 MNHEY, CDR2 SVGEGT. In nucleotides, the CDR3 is TGTGCCAGCAGACCCGGGACAGGAGCCTACGAGCAGTACTTC. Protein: CASRPGTGAYEQYF.